Following are 16 T cell receptor beta chains from one sample sequenced in a study of blood T cell repertoires in COVID-19 (dated by TCRdb to about 2020). Library preparation was by the immunoSEQ multiplex PCR assay. The source is immuneACCESS, and TCRdb retained only in-frame sequences with V and J called. Part of the clones is not carried over; for the studies checked, unresolved V genes explain less than half of this, and the remainder is unexplained. For this sample the table gives some 400,000 clones, of which approximately 89% were detected only once. The ten largest clonotypes hold around 9.3% of the sample. The specimen was peripheral blood. These receptor sequences come from a woman aged 25 to 45 with COVID-19, enrolled during active disease.

The chain has TRBV5-6 and TRBJ1-1, with 8 bases identical to TRBD1. CDR1 is SGHDT, CDR2 YYEEEE, per germline. The CDR3 consists of 15 residues. V was clipped by 3 bases and J by 3 bases; unmatched bases: 7. The DNA of the CDR3 is TGTGCCAGCAGCTCTCGACAGGGGAGGGACACTGAAGCTTTCTTT. Protein product: CASSSRQGRDTEAFF.

This clone turned up a few times. The chain's CDR3 is CASRTAGGVTGELFF. DNA for the CDR3: TGTGCCAGCAGAACAGCGGGTGGAGTCACCGGGGAGCTGTTTTTT. The chain uses TRBV6-5 and TRBJ2-2; D may be TRBD2 (6 bases). Between the trimmed V and J ends, which lost 6 bases and 4 bases, there was a span of 15 bases. The CDR3 sequence is 15 residues long. The germline gives CDR1 MNHEY, CDR2 SVGAGI.

This clone has only one observation. The CDR3 protein is CASSARPDEQFF. For the CDR3, the DNA is TGTGCCAGCAGTGCCCGTCCGGATGAGCAGTTCTTC. The genes are TRBV7-9 and TRBJ2-1, with D hard to call. Between the trimmed V and J ends, which lost 6 bases and 8 bases, there was a span of 11 bases. The CDR3 covers 12 residues. Germline CDR1 is SEHNR and CDR2 is FQNEAQ (reference sequence).

The chain employs TRBV24-1 and TRBJ2-7; TRBD1 matches at 10 bases. The germline V gene encodes CDR1 KGHDR and CDR2 SFDVKD. Trimming took 5 bases from V and 4 from J; bases not matched to a gene: 7. This CDR3 is built from 15 residues. The CDR3 sequence: CATSGPRQGAYEQYF. Here the CDR3 DNA reads TGTGCCACCAGTGGGCCCAGACAGGGGGCGTACGAGCAGTACTTC.

V usage is TRBV6-5 and J usage is TRBJ2-1; possibly TRBD2 for D (5 bases). CDR1 and CDR2 (germline): MNHEY, SVGAGI. The V gene lost 6 bases and the J gene lost 5 bases, with 8 bases spanning the gap. There are 12 residues in the CDR3. The DNA of the CDR3 is TGTGCCAGCAGGGCGGGCCACAATGAGCAGTTCTTC. As protein: CASRAGHNEQFF.

The V call is TRBV21-1, the J call TRBJ1-5. TRBV21-1 corresponds to a pseudogene. The CDR3 has 14 amino acids. CDR3 region: CASRDGRENQPQHF. DNA of the CDR3: TGTGCCAGCAGGGACGGACGGGAAAATCAGCCCCAGCATTTT.

The genes are TRBV5-1 and TRBJ2-7; D is perhaps TRBD2 (6 bases). The V gene lost 5 bases and the J gene lost 3 bases, with 18 bases spanning the gap. There are 15 residues in the CDR3. Germline lookup yields CDR1 SGHRS and CDR2 YFSETQ. CDR3 DNA: TGCGCCAGCAGTTCGAATCCGGGACTCTTCTACGAGCAGTACTTC. It specifies CASSSNPGLFYEQYF.

In DNA form, the CDR3 reads TGTGCCAGCAGCGAACCTCAGCGGGAGGCAAACAATGAGCAGTTCTTC. Translating it yields CASSEPQREANNEQFF. This chain links TRBV5-4 with TRBJ2-1; 9 bases are a match to TRBD2. Losses at the gene ends were 4 bases for V and 5 bases for J; bases not matched to a gene: 10. CDR1 is SGHNT and CDR2 is YYREEE in the germline V gene (reference sequence). The CDR3 extends over 16 amino acids.

The genes are TRBV2 and TRBJ1-4, with 7 bases fitting TRBD1. J lost 0 bases, V lost 7 bases, and 8 bases had no gene match. The germline gives CDR1 SNHLY, CDR2 FYNNEI. This CDR3 is built from 16 residues. The CDR3 spells CASTRTGRATNEKLFF. CDR3 DNA sequence: TGTGCCAGCACCCGGACAGGACGAGCAACTAATGAAAAACTGTTTTTT. The full variable domain, in which reference TRBV2 and TRBJ1-4 provide the parts outside the CDR3, is EPEVTQTPSHQVTQMGQEVILRCVPISNHLYFYWYRQILGQKVEFLVSFYNNEISEKSEIFDDQFSVERPDGSNFTLKIRSTKLEDSAMYFCASTRTGRATNEKLFFGSGTQLSVL.

V gene TRBV5-1 combines with J gene TRBJ2-1, with 9 bases identical to TRBD1. Germline lookup yields CDR1 SGHRS and CDR2 YFSETQ. The V segment lost 9 bases and the J segment 8 bases; nucleotides outside the gene matches: 15. CDR3 length: 15 residues. DNA for the CDR3: TGCGCCACCTCGTATGGGACAGGGAATAAGGATGAGCAGTTCTTC. Its translation is CATSYGTGNKDEQFF.

The rearrangement links TRBV15 to TRBJ2-4; TRBD2 matches 10 bases. Germline CDR1 LNHNV, CDR2 YYDKDF (reference sequence). Losses at the gene ends were 0 bases for V and 0 bases for J; bases not matched to a gene: 11. The CDR3 runs 20 residues. The CDR3 DNA reads as TGTGCCACCAGCAGAGACTACACTGGACTAGCGGACATAGCCAAAAACATTCAGTACTTC. It codes for CATSRDYTGLADIAKNIQYF.

The V gene is TRBV9, the J gene TRBJ2-1; 9 bases are shared with TRBD2. Trimming took 0 bases from V and 5 from J; bases not matched to a gene: 6. The V gene's germline CDR1 is SGDLS and CDR2 YYNGEE. This CDR3 is 16 amino acids long. The CDR3 DNA is TGTGCCAGCAGCGTAGAGGCGGGAGGGGCCAACAATGAGCAGTTCTTC. Translation gives CASSVEAGGANNEQFF.

Written as DNA, the CDR3 is TGTGCCAGCAGCACGGGAGCTGGCTTAGGTACAGATACGCAGTATTTT. It specifies CASSTGAGLGTDTQYF. J is TRBJ2-3 and V is TRBV5-4, with a weak D call TRBD2 (6 bases). The CDR3 is made up of 16 amino acids. The V end lost 4 bases, the J end lost 3 bases, and 18 bases lay between the germline ends. From germline, CDR1 is SGHNT and CDR2 YYREEE (reference sequence).

V and J are TRBV7-2 and TRBJ2-1; the match to TRBD2 covers 12 bases. Per the germline V gene, CDR1 is SGHTA and CDR2 is FQGNSA. Unmatched junction bases numbered 4, after V lost 5 bases and J lost 2 bases. The CDR3 loop spans 16 amino acids. CDR3 sequence: CASSPRTSGAYNEQFF. CDR3 nucleotide sequence: TGTGCCAGCAGCCCAAGGACTAGCGGGGCCTACAATGAGCAGTTCTTC. Full variable domain (remainder filled in from reference TRBV7-2 and TRBJ2-1): GAGVSQSPSNKVTEKGKDVELRCDPISGHTALYWYRQSLGQGLEFLIYFQGNSAPDKSGLPSDRFSAERTGGSVSTLTIQRTQQEDSAVYLCASSPRTSGAYNEQFFGPGTRLTVL.

The chain carries TRBV29-1 and TRBJ2-1; 8 nucleotides line up with TRBD1. The germline V gene encodes CDR1 SQVTM and CDR2 ANQGSEA. The V gene end was trimmed by 5 bases and the J gene end by 7 bases; junction bases not matched to a gene: 7. CDR3 size: 13 residues. The CDR3 DNA follows: TGCAGCGTTATTAGGACAGGGAGGAATGAGCAGTTCTTC. Translation: CSVIRTGRNEQFF.

This chain links TRBV5-1 with TRBJ2-5, with 8 bases that match TRBD1. Trimming removed 0 bases from V and 5 bases from J; junction bases left unmatched: 6. This CDR3 comprises 15 residues. Germline V gene lookup returns CDR1 SGHRS and CDR2 YFSETQ. The CDR3 DNA is TGCGCCAGCAGCTTGGACGGCGGACAGGGCGAGACCCAGTACTTC. Amino acids: CASSLDGGQGETQYF.